This T cell receptor (beta chain) stems from a study of T cells in Graves' hyperthyroidism and ophthalmopathy. General study results and limits: Ophthalmopathy was distinguished from stable hyperthyroidism by 13 V-J signatures.

RNA transcripts gave rise to amplified TCR beta CDR3 regions. Initially, a first-round RT-PCR of the TCR CDR3 employed the HTBI primer set. One entry per CDR3 protein results from TCRdb running MiXCR on the multiplex PCR reads. The sample contains roughly 630,000 distinct CDR3 sequences, approximately 14% of which appear only once. Points on this clonotype: The target antigen is unknown.

Graves' hyperthyroidism without ophthalmopathy progression within 18 months was termed stable. Patients showing uncontrolled infection, other autoimmune disease, pregnancy or lactation were ineligible. This CDR3 has 14 amino acids. V lost 5 bases to trimming and J lost 1 base; unmatched junction nucleotides: 4. The germline CDR1 and CDR2 sequences are MNHEY and SMNVEV (reference sequence). The sample consisted of blood. This TCR derives from a woman aged 25-40 years with Graves' hyperthyroidism. This chain joins TRBV27 and TRBJ2-5, with TRBD1 matching 7 bases. The CDR3 sequence: CASSARDSQETQYF. The CDR3 DNA sequence: TGTGCCAGCAGTGCGAGGGACAGCCAAGAGACCCAGTACTTC.